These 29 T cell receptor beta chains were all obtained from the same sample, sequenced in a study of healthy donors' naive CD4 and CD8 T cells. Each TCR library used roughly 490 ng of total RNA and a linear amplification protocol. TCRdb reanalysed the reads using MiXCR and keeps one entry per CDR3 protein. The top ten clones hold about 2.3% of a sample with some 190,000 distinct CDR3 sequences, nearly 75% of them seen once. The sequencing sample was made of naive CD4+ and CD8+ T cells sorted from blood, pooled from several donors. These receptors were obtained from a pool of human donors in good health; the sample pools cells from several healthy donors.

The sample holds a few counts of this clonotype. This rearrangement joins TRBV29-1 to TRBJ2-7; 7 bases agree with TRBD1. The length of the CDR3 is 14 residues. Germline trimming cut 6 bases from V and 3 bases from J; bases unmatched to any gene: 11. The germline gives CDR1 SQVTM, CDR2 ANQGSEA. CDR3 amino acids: CSVAGTEAFYEQYF. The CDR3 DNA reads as TGCAGCGTCGCCGGGACAGAGGCCTTCTACGAGCAGTACTTC.

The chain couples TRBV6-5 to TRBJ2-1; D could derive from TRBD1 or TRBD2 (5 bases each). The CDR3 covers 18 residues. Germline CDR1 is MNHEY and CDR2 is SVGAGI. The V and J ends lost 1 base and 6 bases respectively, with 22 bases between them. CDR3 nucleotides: TGTGCCAGCAGTTACTTCCCCCGACGGGACCGGGCGACCAATGAGCAGTTCTTC. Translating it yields CASSYFPRRDRATNEQFF.

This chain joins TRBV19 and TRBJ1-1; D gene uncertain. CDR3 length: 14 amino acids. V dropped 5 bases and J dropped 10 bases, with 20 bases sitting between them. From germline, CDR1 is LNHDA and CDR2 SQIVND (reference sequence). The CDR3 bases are TGTGCCAGTAGTTTCGCGCCCACGGGAGGCGCAGCTTTCTTT. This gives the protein CASSFAPTGGAAFF. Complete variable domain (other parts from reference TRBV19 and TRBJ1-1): DGGITQSPKYLFRKEGQNVTLSCEQNLNHDAMYWYRQDPGQGLRLIYYSQIVNDFQKGDIAEGYSVSREKKESFPLTVTSAQKNPTAFYLCASSFAPTGGAAFFGQGTRLTVV.

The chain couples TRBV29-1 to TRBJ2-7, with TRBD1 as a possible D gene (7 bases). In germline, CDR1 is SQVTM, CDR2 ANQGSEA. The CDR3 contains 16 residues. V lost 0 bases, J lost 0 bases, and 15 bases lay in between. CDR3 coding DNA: TGCAGCGTTGAAGAGTGGAGGGACAGAGCCTCCTACGAGCAGTACTTC. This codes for CSVEEWRDRASYEQYF.

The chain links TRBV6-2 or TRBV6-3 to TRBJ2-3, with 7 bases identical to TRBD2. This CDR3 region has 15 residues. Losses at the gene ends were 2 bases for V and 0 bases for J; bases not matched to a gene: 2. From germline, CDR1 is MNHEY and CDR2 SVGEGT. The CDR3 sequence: CASSYTRGSTDTQYF. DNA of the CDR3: TGTGCCAGCAGTTACACGCGGGGGAGCACAGATACGCAGTATTTT.

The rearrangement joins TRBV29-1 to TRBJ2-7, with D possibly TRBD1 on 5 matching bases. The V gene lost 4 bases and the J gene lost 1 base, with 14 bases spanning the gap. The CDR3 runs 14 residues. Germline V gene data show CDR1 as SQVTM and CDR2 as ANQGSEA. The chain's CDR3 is CSVGSSRVSYEQYF. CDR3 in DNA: TGCAGCGTTGGATCAAGCAGGGTTTCCTACGAGCAGTACTTC.

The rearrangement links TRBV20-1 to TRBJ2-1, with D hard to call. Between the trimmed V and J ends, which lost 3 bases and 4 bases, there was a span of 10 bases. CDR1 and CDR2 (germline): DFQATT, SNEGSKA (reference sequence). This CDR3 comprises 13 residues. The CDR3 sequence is CSARFSRYNEQFF. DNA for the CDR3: TGCAGTGCTAGGTTTAGCCGGTACAATGAGCAGTTCTTC.

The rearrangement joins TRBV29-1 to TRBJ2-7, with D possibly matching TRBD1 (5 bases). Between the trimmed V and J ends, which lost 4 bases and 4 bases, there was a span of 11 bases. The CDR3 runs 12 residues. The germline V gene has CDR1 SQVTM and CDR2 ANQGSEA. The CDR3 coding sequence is TGCAGCGTTGGATTTCCAGGGTACGAGCAGTACTTC. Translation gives CSVGFPGYEQYF.

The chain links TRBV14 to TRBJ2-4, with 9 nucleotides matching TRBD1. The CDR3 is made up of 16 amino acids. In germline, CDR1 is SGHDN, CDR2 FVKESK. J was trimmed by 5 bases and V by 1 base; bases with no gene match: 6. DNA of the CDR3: TGTGCCAGCAGCCAAGTTGGACAGGGGTCCCAAAACATTCAGTACTTC. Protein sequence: CASSQVGQGSQNIQYF.

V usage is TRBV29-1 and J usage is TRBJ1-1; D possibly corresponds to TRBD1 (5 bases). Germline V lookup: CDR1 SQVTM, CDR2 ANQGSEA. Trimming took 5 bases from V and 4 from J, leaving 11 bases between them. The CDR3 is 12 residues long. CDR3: CSVRSGFTEAFF. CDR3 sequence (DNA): TGCAGCGTTCGCTCAGGGTTCACTGAAGCTTTCTTT.

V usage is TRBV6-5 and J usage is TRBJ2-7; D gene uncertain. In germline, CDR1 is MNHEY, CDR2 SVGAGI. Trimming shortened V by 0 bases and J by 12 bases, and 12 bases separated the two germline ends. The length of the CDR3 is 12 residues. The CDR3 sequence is CASSYSSVSPYF. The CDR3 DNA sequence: TGTGCCAGCAGTTACTCGAGTGTGTCGCCGTACTTC.

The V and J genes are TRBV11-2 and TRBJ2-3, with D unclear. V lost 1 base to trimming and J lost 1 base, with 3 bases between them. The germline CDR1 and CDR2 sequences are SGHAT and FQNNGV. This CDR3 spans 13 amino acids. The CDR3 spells CASSLGRTDTQYF. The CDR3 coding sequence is TGTGCCAGCAGCTTAGGTCGCACAGATACGCAGTATTTT. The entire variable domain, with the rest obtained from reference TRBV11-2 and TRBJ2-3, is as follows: EAGVAQSPRYKIIEKRQSVAFWCNPISGHATLYWYQQILGQGPKLLIQFQNNGVVDDSQLPKDRFSAERLKGVDSTLKIQPAKLEDSAVYLCASSLGRTDTQYFGPGTRLTVL.

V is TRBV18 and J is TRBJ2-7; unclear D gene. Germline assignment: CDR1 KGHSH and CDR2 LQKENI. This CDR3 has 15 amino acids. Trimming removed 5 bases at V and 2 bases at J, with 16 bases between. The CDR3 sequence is CASSSAGRTPYEQYF. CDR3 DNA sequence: TGTGCCAGCTCATCAGCCGGCAGGACGCCCTACGAGCAGTACTTC.

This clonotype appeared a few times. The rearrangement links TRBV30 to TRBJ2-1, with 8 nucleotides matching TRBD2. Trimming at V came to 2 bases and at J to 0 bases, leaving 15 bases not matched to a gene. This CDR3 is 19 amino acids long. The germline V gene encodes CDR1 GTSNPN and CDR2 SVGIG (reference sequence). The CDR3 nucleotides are TGTGCCTGGAGTTCCGGGCCTAGCGGGTCTGGGGCCTCCTACAATGAGCAGTTCTTC. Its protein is CAWSSGPSGSGASYNEQFF. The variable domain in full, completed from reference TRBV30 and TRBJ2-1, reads SQTIHQWPATLVQPVGSPLSLECTVEGTSNPNLYWYRQAAGRGLQLLFYSVGIGQISSEVPQNLSASRPQDRQFILSSKKLLLSDSGFYLCAWSSGPSGSGASYNEQFFGPGTRLTVL.

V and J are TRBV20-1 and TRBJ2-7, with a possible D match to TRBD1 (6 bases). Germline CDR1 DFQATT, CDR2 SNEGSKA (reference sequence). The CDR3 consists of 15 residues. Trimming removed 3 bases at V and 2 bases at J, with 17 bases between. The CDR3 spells CSARAENRAPYEQYF. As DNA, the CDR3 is TGCAGTGCTAGGGCAGAGAACAGGGCCCCCTACGAGCAGTACTTC.

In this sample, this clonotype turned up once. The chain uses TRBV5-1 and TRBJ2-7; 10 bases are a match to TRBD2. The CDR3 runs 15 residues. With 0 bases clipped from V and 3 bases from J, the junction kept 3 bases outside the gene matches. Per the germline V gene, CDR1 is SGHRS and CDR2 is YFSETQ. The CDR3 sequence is CASSLGTSGDYEQYF. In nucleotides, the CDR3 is TGCGCCAGCAGCTTGGGGACTAGCGGAGACTACGAGCAGTACTTC.

CDR3 nucleotides: TGCAGCGTGACGTCGAACAATGAGCAGTTCTTC. Its translation is CSVTSNNEQFF. The chain is built from TRBV29-1 and TRBJ2-1, with unresolved D. This CDR3 region has 11 residues. Between the trimmed V and J ends, which lost 6 bases and 5 bases, there was a span of 8 bases. CDR1 is SQVTM and CDR2 is ANQGSEA in the germline V gene.

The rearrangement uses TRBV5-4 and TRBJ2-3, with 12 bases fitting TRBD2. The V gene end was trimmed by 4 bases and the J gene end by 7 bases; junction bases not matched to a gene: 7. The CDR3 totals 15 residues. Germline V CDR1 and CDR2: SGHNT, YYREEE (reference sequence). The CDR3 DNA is TGTGCCAGCAGCCTAAACGGACTAGCGGGATATACGCAGTATTTT. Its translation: CASSLNGLAGYTQYF.

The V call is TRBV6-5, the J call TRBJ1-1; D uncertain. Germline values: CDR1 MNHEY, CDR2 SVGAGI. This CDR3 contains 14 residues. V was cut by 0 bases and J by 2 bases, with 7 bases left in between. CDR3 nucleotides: TGTGCCAGCAGTTACTCTCAGGCCAACACTGAAGCTTTCTTT. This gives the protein CASSYSQANTEAFF.

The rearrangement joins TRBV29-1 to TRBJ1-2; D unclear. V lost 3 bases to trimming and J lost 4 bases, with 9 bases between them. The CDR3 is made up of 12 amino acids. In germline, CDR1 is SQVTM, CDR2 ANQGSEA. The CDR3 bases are TGCAGCGTTGATTCCACGGGCTATGGCTACACCTTC. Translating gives CSVDSTGYGYTF.

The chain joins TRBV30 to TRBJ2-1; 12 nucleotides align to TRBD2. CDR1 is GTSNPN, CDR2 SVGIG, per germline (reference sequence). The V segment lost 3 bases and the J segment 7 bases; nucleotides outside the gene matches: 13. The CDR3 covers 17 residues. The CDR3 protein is CAWRDFERLAGENEQFF. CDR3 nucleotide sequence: TGTGCCTGGAGGGACTTTGAGCGACTAGCGGGAGAGAATGAGCAGTTCTTC.

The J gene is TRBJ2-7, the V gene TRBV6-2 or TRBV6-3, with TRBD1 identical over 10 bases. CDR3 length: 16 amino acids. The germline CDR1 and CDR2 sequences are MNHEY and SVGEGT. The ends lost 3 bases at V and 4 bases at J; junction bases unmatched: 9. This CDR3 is CASSYPPGQGSYEQYF. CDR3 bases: TGTGCCAGCAGTTATCCACCGGGACAGGGGTCTTACGAGCAGTACTTC.

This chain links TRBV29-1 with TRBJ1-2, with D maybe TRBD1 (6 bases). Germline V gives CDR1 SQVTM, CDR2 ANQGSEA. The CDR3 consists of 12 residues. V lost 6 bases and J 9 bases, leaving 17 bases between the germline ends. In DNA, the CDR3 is TGCAGCGTCGCAACAGGGACGGGAAGCTACACCTTC. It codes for CSVATGTGSYTF.

CDR3 nucleotide sequence: TGCAGCGTTAAAGTGACGGCGAACACTGAAGCTTTCTTT. It specifies CSVKVTANTEAFF. This chain joins TRBV29-1 and TRBJ1-1; D not resolved. The V end lost 5 bases, the J end lost 1 base, and 11 bases lay between the germline ends. The CDR3 has 13 residues. Germline CDR1 is SQVTM and CDR2 is ANQGSEA.

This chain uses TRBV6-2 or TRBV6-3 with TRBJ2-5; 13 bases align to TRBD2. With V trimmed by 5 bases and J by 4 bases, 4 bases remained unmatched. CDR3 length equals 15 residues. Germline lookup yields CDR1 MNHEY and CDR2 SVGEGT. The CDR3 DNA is TGTGCCAGCAGTCACGGACTAGCGGGAGCAGAGACCCAGTACTTC. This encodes CASSHGLAGAETQYF.

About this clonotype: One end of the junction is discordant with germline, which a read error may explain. CDR3 bases: TGTGCCAGCAGTCCTTCGACAGCGGGAAGGTATTTT. This encodes CASSPSTAGRYF. The J gene is TRBJ1-4, the V gene TRBV12-3 or TRBV12-4, with a weak D call TRBD1 (5 bases). The CDR3 has 12 amino acids.

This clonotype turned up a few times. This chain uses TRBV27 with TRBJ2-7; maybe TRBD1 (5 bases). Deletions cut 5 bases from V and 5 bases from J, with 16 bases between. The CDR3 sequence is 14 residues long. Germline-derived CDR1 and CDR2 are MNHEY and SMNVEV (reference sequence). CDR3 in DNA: TGTGCCAGCAGTGTGACGACAGCTCGGGACGAGCAGTACTTC. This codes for CASSVTTARDEQYF.

This chain's CDR3 is CATSDKYNEQFF. CDR3 sequence (DNA): TGTGCCACCAGTGATAAGTACAATGAGCAGTTCTTC. The chain uses TRBV24-1 and TRBJ2-1; D unresolved. Germline CDR1 reads KGHDR; CDR2 reads SFDVKD. This CDR3 contains 12 residues. V gave up 3 bases and J gave up 4 bases, with 3 bases separating them.

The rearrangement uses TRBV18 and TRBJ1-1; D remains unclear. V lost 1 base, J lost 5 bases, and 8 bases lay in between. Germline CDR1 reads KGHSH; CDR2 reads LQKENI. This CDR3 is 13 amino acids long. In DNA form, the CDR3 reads TGTGCCAGCTCACCACATATGGAGACTGAAGCTTTCTTT. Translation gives CASSPHMETEAFF.